These 23 T cell receptor beta chains were all obtained from the same sample, sequenced in a study of OX40 agonist ivuxolimab in advanced cancers. The repertoire was sequenced with immunoSEQ multiplex PCR; TCRdb's copy has only in-frame clones and lacks some. The sample has 80,000 to 100,000 clones; roughly 90% are singletons. The material was CD4+ or CD8+ T cells sorted from blood, obtained in a trial of the OX40 agonist ivuxolimab. These receptors were collected from an adult with an advanced solid tumor such as melanoma, head and neck, liver or kidney cancer.

V gene TRBV7-2 combines with J gene TRBJ2-3, with a tentative D call TRBD1 (6 bases). CDR3 length equals 14 residues. V lost 7 bases to trimming and J lost 5 bases, with 16 bases between them. From germline, CDR1 is SGHTA and CDR2 FQGNSA. CDR3 region: CASTRYRELDTQYF. The CDR3 DNA reads TGTGCCAGCACCCGATACAGGGAGCTAGATACGCAGTATTTT.

This chain links TRBV2 with TRBJ1-5, with D tentatively TRBD1 (5 bases). The V gene's germline CDR1 is SNHLY and CDR2 FYNNEI. This CDR3 comprises 14 residues. Trimming took off 2 bases at V and 9 bases at J, with 14 bases between the two ends. The CDR3, as DNA: TGTGCCAGCAGTGAATTCGGGGCTCTGGCGCCCCAGCATTTT. As protein: CASSEFGALAPQHF.

The chain recombines TRBV7-9 with TRBJ1-2, with TRBD1 as a possible D gene (5 bases). The ends were cut back, 0 bases at V and 8 bases at J, with 16 bases in the middle. The germline V gene encodes CDR1 SEHNR and CDR2 FQNEAQ (reference sequence). The CDR3 length is 15 residues. The CDR3, as DNA: TGTGCCAGCAGCTTAGCCACGGGGCAGGTCGGAGGCTACACCTTC. Its translation: CASSLATGQVGGYTF.

The sample holds one count of this clone. The chain uses TRBV19 and TRBJ1-1, with 10 bases matching TRBD1. Per germline, CDR1 LNHDA and CDR2 SQIVND (reference sequence). This CDR3 region has 16 residues. V lost 5 bases to trimming and J lost 0 bases; unmatched junction nucleotides: 6. Here the CDR3 reads CASSLSDRGMNTEAFF. The CDR3 bases are TGTGCCAGTAGTCTATCGGACAGGGGGATGAACACTGAAGCTTTCTTT.

The chain combines TRBV10-3 with TRBJ1-2; D call uncertain. This CDR3 region has 14 residues. Trimming pared 11 bases from V and 6 bases from J, leaving 22 bases between. In germline, CDR1 is ENHRY, CDR2 SYGVKD. DNA for the CDR3: TGTGCCCACGCCTACGAGGCCATCAGCGATGGCTACACCTTC. Amino acid sequence: CAHAYEAISDGYTF.

The rearrangement joins TRBV19 to TRBJ1-2, with D unclear. Trimming removed 4 bases at V and 3 bases at J, with 9 bases between. CDR1 LNHDA and CDR2 SQIVND come from the germline V gene (reference sequence). CDR3 length: 13 amino acids. Written as DNA, the CDR3 is TGTGCCAGTAGTAGTGGCAGAGACTATGGCTACACCTTC. This encodes CASSSGRDYGYTF. The full variable domain, with the rest looked up from reference TRBV19 and TRBJ1-2, is DGGITQSPKYLFRKEGQNVTLSCEQNLNHDAMYWYRQDPGQGLRLIYYSQIVNDFQKGDIAEGYSVSREKKESFPLTVTSAQKNPTAFYLCASSSGRDYGYTFGSGTRLTVV.

The chain combines TRBV12-5 with TRBJ2-2; TRBD2 is a possible D gene (5 bases). The CDR3 extends over 13 amino acids. Looked up from germline, CDR1 is LGHNT and CDR2 is FRNRAP. The V gene lost 5 bases and the J gene lost 6 bases, with 10 bases spanning the gap. This CDR3 is CASGQARAGELFF. CDR3 nucleotides: TGTGCTAGTGGTCAAGCGAGGGCCGGGGAGCTGTTTTTT.

The gene calls are TRBV27 and TRBJ1-4; TRBD1 matches 10 bases. There are 18 residues in the CDR3. Looked up from germline, CDR1 is MNHEY and CDR2 is SMNVEV (reference sequence). The junction had 11 bases not matched to a gene; V was cut back by 6 bases and J by 1 base. The chain's CDR3 is CASSTDRGVFGTNEKLFF. Written as DNA, the CDR3 is TGTGCCAGCAGCACGGACAGGGGGGTTTTCGGAACTAATGAAAAACTGTTTTTT. Drawing the rest from reference TRBV27 and TRBJ1-4, the complete variable domain is EAQVTQNPRYLITVTGKKLTVTCSQNMNHEYMSWYRQDPGLGLRQIYYSMNVEVTDKGDVPEGYKVSRKEKRNFPLILESPSPNQTSLYFCASSTDRGVFGTNEKLFFGSGTQLSVL.

The chain uses TRBV30 and TRBJ2-1; 10 positions match TRBD2. Per germline, CDR1 GTSNPN and CDR2 SVGIG (reference sequence). Germline trimming cut 0 bases from V and 6 bases from J; bases unmatched to any gene: 8. The CDR3 has 16 residues. The CDR3 DNA is TGTGCCTGGAGTGTCGGCGTTGAGCGGGGGGGCAATGAGCAGTTCTTC. Translating it yields CAWSVGVERGGNEQFF.

The rearrangement uses TRBV10-3 and TRBJ2-7; D is tentatively TRBD1 or TRBD2 (6 bases each). The germline V gene has CDR1 ENHRY and CDR2 SYGVKD. V lost 6 bases, J lost 5 bases, and 23 bases lay in between. CDR3 length: 16 amino acids. The CDR3 DNA follows: TGTGCCATCAGGAGGGGGGCGACCCAGGCCTTTGACGAGCAGTACTTC. As protein: CAIRRGATQAFDEQYF.

CDR3 sequence: CASSPPDRDNQPQHF. For the CDR3, the DNA is TGTGCCAGCAGTCCACCGGACAGGGACAATCAGCCCCAGCATTTT. The rearrangement uses TRBV6-1 and TRBJ1-5; TRBD1 matches 8 bases. Per the germline V gene, CDR1 is MNHNS and CDR2 is SASEGT. The CDR3 runs 15 residues. The junction had 6 bases not matched to a gene; V was cut back by 5 bases and J by 3 bases.

This clone was recorded once. This chain connects TRBV11-1 to TRBJ1-5; D is ambiguous. The ends were cut back, 5 bases at V and 1 base at J, with 9 bases in the middle. In germline, CDR1 is SGHAT, CDR2 FQDESV (reference sequence). CDR3 length: 14 amino acids. The chain's CDR3 is CASSLGGSNQPQHF. CDR3 DNA: TGTGCCAGCAGCCTGGGAGGGAGCAATCAGCCCCAGCATTTT. The full variable domain, rest sourced from reference TRBV11-1 and TRBJ1-5, is EAEVAQSPRYKITEKSQAVAFWCDPISGHATLYWYRQILGQGPELLVQFQDESVVDDSQLPKDRFSAERLKGVDSTLKIQPAELGDSAMYLCASSLGGSNQPQHFGDGTRLSIL.

The rearrangement joins TRBV5-1 to TRBJ1-1; TRBD1 agrees at 8 bases. In germline, CDR1 is SGHRS, CDR2 YFSETQ. The CDR3 is 15 residues long. With 5 bases clipped from V and 0 bases from J, the junction kept 6 bases outside the gene matches. CDR3 nucleotides: TGCGCCAGCAGGGAGGACAGGGCCATGAACACTGAAGCTTTCTTT. Amino acid sequence: CASREDRAMNTEAFF. Combining the CDR3 with reference TRBV5-1 and TRBJ1-1 gives the whole variable domain KAGVTQTPRYLIKTRGQQVTLSCSPISGHRSVSWYQQTPGQGLQFLFEYFSETQRNKGNFPGRFSGRQFSNSRSEMNVSTLELGDSALYLCASREDRAMNTEAFFGQGTRLTVV.

This clone was picked up one time. The rearrangement links TRBV7-2 to TRBJ1-5; no clear D gene. This CDR3 contains 13 residues. V was cut by 8 bases and J by 2 bases, with 10 bases left in between. Germline CDR1 is SGHTA and CDR2 is FQGNSA. CDR3 region: CASGQSGNQPQHF. The CDR3 DNA is TGTGCCAGCGGGCAGTCGGGCAATCAGCCCCAGCATTTT. Full variable domain (missing parts from reference TRBV7-2 and TRBJ1-5): GAGVSQSPSNKVTEKGKDVELRCDPISGHTALYWYRQSLGQGLEFLIYFQGNSAPDKSGLPSDRFSAERTGGSVSTLTIQRTQQEDSAVYLCASGQSGNQPQHFGDGTRLSIL.

The chain uses TRBV5-1 and TRBJ1-2, with 11 bases lining up with TRBD1. The CDR3 loop spans 17 amino acids. The V and J ends lost 2 bases and 3 bases, in that order; junction bases with no gene match: 9. Germline V CDR1 and CDR2: SGHRS, YFSETQ. In DNA form, the CDR3 reads TGCGCCAGCAGCTTTACCGGGACAGGGGGTTTACACTATGGCTACACCTTC. This gives the protein CASSFTGTGGLHYGYTF. Full variable domain (rest looked up from reference TRBV5-1 and TRBJ1-2): KAGVTQTPRYLIKTRGQQVTLSCSPISGHRSVSWYQQTPGQGLQFLFEYFSETQRNKGNFPGRFSGRQFSNSRSEMNVSTLELGDSALYLCASSFTGTGGLHYGYTFGSGTRLTVV.

The rearrangement uses TRBV28 and TRBJ2-3; perhaps TRBD1 as D (5 bases). CDR1 and CDR2 (germline): MDHEN, SYDVKM. The CDR3 has 16 residues. V gave up 5 bases and J gave up 0 bases, with 15 bases separating them. The CDR3 loop reads CASSRRVGYSTDTQYF. The CDR3, as DNA: TGTGCCAGCAGTCGCAGGGTGGGGTATAGCACAGATACGCAGTATTTT.

The rearrangement uses TRBV7-9 and TRBJ2-1; the D is unclear. The germline V and J ends were trimmed by 4 bases and 8 bases, with 6 bases remaining between them. The CDR3 consists of 11 residues. Germline V gives CDR1 SEHNR, CDR2 FQNEAQ (reference sequence). CDR3 in amino acids: CASSSVDEQFF. The CDR3 coding sequence is TGTGCCAGCAGCTCAGTGGATGAGCAGTTCTTC.

This rearrangement joins TRBV28 to TRBJ1-2; 9 nucleotides align to TRBD1. The CDR3 totals 14 residues. V shed 4 bases and J 4 bases; nucleotides not matched to a gene: 4. The germline CDR1 and CDR2 sequences are MDHEN and SYDVKM. Here the CDR3 reads CASSSGTGLYGYTF. The CDR3 DNA follows: TGTGCCAGCAGTTCCGGGACAGGGCTCTATGGCTACACCTTC.

The rearrangement links TRBV6-1 to TRBJ1-4, with TRBD1 as a possible D gene (6 bases). The V end was cut by 6 bases, the J end by 8 bases, with 16 bases between. The germline V gene has CDR1 MNHNS and CDR2 SASEGT. The length of the CDR3 is 14 residues. The CDR3, as DNA: TGTGCCAGCAGCAACAGGGAAATAAGCGAAAAACTGTTTTTT. Its translation is CASSNREISEKLFF.

The chain couples TRBV14 to TRBJ1-3; tentatively, D is TRBD1 (5 bases). The V end was cut by 5 bases, the J end by 2 bases, with 10 bases between. CDR1 and CDR2 from the germline V gene are SGHDN and FVKESK. The CDR3 spans 14 residues. CDR3 loop: CASSRGTAGNTIYF. The CDR3 DNA is TGTGCCAGCAGCAGAGGGACGGCTGGAAACACCATATATTTT.

The rearrangement uses TRBV28 and TRBJ1-1; D is perhaps TRBD1 (5 bases). The ends were cut back, 3 bases at V and 5 bases at J, with 10 bases in the middle. The CDR3 runs 13 residues. Germline V gene sequence: CDR1 MDHEN, CDR2 SYDVKM. CDR3 residues: CASSFGGETEAFF. The CDR3 DNA follows: TGTGCCAGCAGTTTTGGGGGTGAAACTGAAGCTTTCTTT.

The chain uses TRBV19 and TRBJ2-3, with 8 bases that match TRBD2. The ends lost 8 bases at V and 5 bases at J; junction bases unmatched: 9. The CDR3 has 14 residues. CDR1 LNHDA and CDR2 SQIVND come from the germline V gene (reference sequence). The CDR3 nucleotides read TGTGCCAGTGTTGCGCGGGGGGCCCAAGATACGCAGTATTTT. Translating gives CASVARGAQDTQYF.

The sample holds a few counts of this clone. The rearrangement uses TRBV7-8 and TRBJ2-1; TRBD2 aligns across 8 bases. There are 14 residues in the CDR3. Germline V CDR1 and CDR2: SGHVS, FQNEAQ. Trimming at V came to 8 bases and at J to 6 bases, leaving 9 bases not matched to a gene. CDR3 protein: CASGYRGGPNEQFF. In DNA form, the CDR3 reads TGTGCCAGCGGCTACCGCGGGGGGCCCAATGAGCAGTTCTTC.